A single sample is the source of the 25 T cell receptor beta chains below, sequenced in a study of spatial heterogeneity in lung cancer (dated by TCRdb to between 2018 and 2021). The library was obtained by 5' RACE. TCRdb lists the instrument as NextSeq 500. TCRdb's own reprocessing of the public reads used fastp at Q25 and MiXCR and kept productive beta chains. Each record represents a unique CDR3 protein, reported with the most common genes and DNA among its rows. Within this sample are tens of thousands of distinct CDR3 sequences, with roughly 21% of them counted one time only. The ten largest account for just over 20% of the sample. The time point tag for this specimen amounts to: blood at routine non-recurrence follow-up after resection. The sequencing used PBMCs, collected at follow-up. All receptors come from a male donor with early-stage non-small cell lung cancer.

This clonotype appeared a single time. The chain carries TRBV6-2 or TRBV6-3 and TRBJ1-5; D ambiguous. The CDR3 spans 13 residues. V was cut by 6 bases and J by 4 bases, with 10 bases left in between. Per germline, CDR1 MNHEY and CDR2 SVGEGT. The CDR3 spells CASRGQMNQPQHF. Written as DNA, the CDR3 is TGTGCCAGCAGGGGTCAGATGAATCAGCCCCAGCATTTT.

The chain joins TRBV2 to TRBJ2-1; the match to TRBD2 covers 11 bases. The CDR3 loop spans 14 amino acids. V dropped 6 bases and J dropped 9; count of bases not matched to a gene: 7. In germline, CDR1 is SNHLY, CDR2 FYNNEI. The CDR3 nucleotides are TGTGCCAGCAGGATAGCGGGAGGGCCTATTGAGCAGTTCTTC. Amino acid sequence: CASRIAGGPIEQFF.

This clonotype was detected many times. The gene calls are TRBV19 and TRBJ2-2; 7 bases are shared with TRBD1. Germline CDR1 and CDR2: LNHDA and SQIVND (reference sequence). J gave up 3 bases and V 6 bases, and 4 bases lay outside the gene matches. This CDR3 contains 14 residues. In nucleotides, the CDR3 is TGTGCCAGTAGAAAGGGGGCGGACACCGGGGAGCTGTTTTTT. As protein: CASRKGADTGELFF.

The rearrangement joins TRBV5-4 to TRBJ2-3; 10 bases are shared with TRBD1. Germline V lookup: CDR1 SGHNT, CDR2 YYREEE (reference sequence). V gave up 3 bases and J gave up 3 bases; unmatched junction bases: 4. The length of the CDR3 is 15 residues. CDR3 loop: CASSWGTGVTDTQYF. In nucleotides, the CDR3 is TGTGCCAGCAGCTGGGGGACAGGGGTGACAGATACGCAGTATTTT.

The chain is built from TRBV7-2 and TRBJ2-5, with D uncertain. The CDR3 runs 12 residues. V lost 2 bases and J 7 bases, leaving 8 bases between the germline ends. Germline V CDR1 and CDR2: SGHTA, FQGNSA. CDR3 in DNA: TGTGCCAGCAGCTTACTATTAGCGACCCAGTACTTC. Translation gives CASSLLLATQYF.

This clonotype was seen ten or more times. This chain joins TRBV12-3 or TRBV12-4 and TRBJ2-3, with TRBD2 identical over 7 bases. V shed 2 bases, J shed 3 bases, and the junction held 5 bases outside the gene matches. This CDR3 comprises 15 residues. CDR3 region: CASSLSLAVTDTQYF. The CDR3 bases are TGTGCCAGCAGTTTAAGTCTAGCGGTAACAGATACGCAGTATTTT.

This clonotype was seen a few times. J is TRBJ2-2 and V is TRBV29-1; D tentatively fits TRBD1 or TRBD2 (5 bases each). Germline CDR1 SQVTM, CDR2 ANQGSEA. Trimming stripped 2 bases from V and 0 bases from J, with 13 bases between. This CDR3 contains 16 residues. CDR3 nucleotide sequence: TGCAGCGTTGAATCCGGGACGGTCGCGAACACCGGGGAGCTGTTTTTT. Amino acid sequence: CSVESGTVANTGELFF.

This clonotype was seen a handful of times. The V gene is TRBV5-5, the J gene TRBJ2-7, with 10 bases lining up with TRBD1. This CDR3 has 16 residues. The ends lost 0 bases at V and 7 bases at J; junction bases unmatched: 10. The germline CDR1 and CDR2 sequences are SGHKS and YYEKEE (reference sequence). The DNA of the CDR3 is TGTGCCAGCAGCTTGGGACCGGGACAGGGGCAGGGAGAGCAGTACTTC. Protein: CASSLGPGQGQGEQYF.

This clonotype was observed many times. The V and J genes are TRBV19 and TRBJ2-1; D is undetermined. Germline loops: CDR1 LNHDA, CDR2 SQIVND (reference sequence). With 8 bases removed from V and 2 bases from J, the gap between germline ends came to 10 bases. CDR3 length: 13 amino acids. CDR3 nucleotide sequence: TGTGCCAGTTCGGGTCTTGCCTACAATGAGCAGTTCTTC. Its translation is CASSGLAYNEQFF.

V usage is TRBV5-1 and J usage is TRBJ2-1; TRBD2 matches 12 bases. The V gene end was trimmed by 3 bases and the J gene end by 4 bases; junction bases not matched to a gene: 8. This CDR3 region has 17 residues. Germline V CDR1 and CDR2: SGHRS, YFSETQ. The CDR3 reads CASSSSGLAGRYNEQFF. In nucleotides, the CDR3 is TGCGCCAGCAGCTCTTCTGGACTAGCGGGACGTTACAATGAGCAGTTCTTC.

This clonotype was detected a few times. CDR3 protein: CSAHPSGNTIYF. The CDR3 DNA reads TGCAGTGCCCATCCCTCTGGAAACACCATATATTTT. This chain links TRBV20-1 with TRBJ1-3; D not resolved. The germline gives CDR1 DFQATT, CDR2 SNEGSKA (reference sequence). The V end lost 6 bases, the J end lost 0 bases, and 6 bases lay between the germline ends. The CDR3 totals 12 residues.

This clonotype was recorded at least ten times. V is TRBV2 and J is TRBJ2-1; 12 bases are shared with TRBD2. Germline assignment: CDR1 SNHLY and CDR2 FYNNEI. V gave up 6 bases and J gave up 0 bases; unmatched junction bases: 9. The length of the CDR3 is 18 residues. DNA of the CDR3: TGTGCCAGCAGCTTGTTGGGACTAGCGGGCCTCTCCTACAATGAGCAGTTCTTC. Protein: CASSLLGLAGLSYNEQFF.

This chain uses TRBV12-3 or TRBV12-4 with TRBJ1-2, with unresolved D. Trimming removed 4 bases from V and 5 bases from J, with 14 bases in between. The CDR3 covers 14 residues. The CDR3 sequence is CASSSGRSYYGYTF. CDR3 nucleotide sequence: TGTGCCAGCAGTTCCGGTCGGTCGTATTATGGCTACACCTTC.

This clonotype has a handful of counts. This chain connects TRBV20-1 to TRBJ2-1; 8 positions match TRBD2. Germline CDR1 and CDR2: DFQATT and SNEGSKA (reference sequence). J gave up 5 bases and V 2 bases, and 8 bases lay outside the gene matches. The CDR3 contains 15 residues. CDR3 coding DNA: TGCAGTGCTAGAATTGGGACTAGGAGGAACAATGAGCAGTTCTTC. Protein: CSARIGTRRNNEQFF.

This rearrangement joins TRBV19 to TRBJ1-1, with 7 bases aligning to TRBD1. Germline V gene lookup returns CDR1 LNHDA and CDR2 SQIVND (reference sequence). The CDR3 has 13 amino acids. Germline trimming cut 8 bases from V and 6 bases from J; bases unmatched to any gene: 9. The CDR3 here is CASFRGEWAEAFF. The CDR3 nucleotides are TGTGCCAGTTTCAGGGGGGAATGGGCTGAAGCTTTCTTT.

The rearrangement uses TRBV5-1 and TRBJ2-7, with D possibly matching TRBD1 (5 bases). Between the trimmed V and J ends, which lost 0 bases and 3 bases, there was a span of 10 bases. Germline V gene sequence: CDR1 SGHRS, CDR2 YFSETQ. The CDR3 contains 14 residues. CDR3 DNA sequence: TGCGCCAGCAGCTTGGACTGGGGCAGCTACGAGCAGTACGTC. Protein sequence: CASSLDWGSYEQYV.

The chain's CDR3 is CASSQSRGRLNNEQFF. The CDR3 DNA is TGTGCCAGCAGCCAGTCGCGGGGGAGACTTAACAATGAGCAGTTCTTC. The chain has TRBV11-2 and TRBJ2-1, with 7 nucleotides matching TRBD2. The germline V gene has CDR1 SGHAT and CDR2 FQNNGV. The J segment lost 5 bases and the V segment lost 5 bases, leaving 12 bases of the junction unmatched. There are 16 residues in the CDR3. Looking up the rest from reference TRBV11-2 and TRBJ2-1 gives the full variable domain: EAGVAQSPRYKIIEKRQSVAFWCNPISGHATLYWYQQILGQGPKLLIQFQNNGVVDDSQLPKDRFSAERLKGVDSTLKIQPAKLEDSAVYLCASSQSRGRLNNEQFFGPGTRLTVL.

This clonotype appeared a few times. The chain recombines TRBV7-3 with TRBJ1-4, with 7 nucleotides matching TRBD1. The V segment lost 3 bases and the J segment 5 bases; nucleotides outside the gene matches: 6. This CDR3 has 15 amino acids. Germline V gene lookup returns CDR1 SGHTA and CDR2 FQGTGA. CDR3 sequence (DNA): TGTGCCAGCAGCTTCCCGGGACAGAAAAATGAAAAACTGTTTTTT. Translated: CASSFPGQKNEKLFF.

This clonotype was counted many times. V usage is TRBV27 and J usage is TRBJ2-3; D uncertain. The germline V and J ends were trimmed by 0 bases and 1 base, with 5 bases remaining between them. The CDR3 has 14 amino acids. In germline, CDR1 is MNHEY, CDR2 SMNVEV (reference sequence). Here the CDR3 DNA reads TGTGCCAGCAGTTTATCAAGGCGCACAGATACGCAGTATTTT. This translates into CASSLSRRTDTQYF.

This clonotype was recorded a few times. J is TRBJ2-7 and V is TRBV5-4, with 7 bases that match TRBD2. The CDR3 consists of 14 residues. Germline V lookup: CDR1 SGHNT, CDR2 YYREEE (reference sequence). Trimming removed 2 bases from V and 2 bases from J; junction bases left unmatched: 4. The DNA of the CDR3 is TGTGCCAGCAGCTTCCAAGCGGGACCCTACGAGCAGTACTTC. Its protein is CASSFQAGPYEQYF.

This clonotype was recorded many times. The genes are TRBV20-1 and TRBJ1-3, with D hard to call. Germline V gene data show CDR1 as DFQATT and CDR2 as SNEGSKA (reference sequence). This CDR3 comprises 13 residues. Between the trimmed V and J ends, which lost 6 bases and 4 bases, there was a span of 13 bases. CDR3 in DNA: TGCAGTGCCCCCCTCGGCAACGGAAACACCATATATTTT. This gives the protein CSAPLGNGNTIYF.

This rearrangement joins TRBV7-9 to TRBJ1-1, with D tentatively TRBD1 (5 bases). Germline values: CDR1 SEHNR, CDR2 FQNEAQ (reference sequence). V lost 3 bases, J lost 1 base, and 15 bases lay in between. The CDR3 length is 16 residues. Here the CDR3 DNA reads TGTGCCAGCAGCTTGGACTCGGGACCGTCGAACACTGAAGCTTTCTTT. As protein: CASSLDSGPSNTEAFF.

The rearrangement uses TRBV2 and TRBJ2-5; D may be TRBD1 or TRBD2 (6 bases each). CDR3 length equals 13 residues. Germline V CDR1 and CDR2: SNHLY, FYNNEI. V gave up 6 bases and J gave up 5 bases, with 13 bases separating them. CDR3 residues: CASRKGGGETQYF. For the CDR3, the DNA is TGTGCCAGCAGGAAGGGGGGCGGTGAGACCCAGTACTTC. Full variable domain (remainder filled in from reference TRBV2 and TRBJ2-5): EPEVTQTPSHQVTQMGQEVILRCVPISNHLYFYWYRQILGQKVEFLVSFYNNEISEKSEIFDDQFSVERPDGSNFTLKIRSTKLEDSAMYFCASRKGGGETQYFGPGTRLLVL.

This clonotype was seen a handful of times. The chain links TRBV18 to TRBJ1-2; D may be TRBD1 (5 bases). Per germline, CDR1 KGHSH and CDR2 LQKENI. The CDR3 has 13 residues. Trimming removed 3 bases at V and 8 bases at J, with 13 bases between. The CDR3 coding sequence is TGTGCCAGCTCACCGAACTCGCGGGACGGCTACACCTTC. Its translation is CASSPNSRDGYTF.

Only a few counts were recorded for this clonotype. CDR3 sequence: CASSPDSANIQYF. CDR3 bases: TGTGCCAGCTCCCCGGACAGCGCAAACATTCAGTACTTC. The chain is built from TRBV6-5 and TRBJ2-4, with TRBD1 as a possible D gene (6 bases). Germline CDR1 MNHEY, CDR2 SVGAGI. This CDR3 spans 13 amino acids. The V and J ends lost 8 bases and 6 bases respectively, with 14 bases between them.